The clone carrying this T cell receptor (beta chain) was counted at least ten times. Its antigen is undetermined. The read is 3 residues too short to cover the CDR3 end, so that end is filled in from the germline J gene. This sample is part of a study of T cell clonality in common variable immunodeficiency. This CDR3 comprises 15 residues. Trimming stripped 5 bases from V and 5 bases from J, with 18 bases between. From germline, CDR1 is SGHTA and CDR2 FQGNSA. TCRdb keeps only in-frame clones here, not all; method: immunoSEQ multiplex PCR. Recorded here are roughly 30,000 clones, with no singletons, and the ten leading clones hold 25% to 30%. Study outcomes and limitations: CVID subjects had higher TCRbeta clonality than healthy controls, most marked in about a third. Fewer deletions and N-nucleotide insertions were reportedly seen in common variable immunodeficiency TCR beta sequences.

Replacement immunoglobulin had been given to every CVID subject for at least one year. The origin of this receptor is a human donor with common variable immunodeficiency. The material sequenced was peripheral blood mononuclear cells. The gene calls are TRBV7-2 and TRBJ1-1, with a possible D match to TRBD1 (6 bases). The CDR3 bases that were read are TGTGCCAGCAGCCAAAGGGGGGGGCGGGAGACTGAA. It encodes CASSQRGGRETE. The CDR3 reads in full as CASSQRGGRETEAFF.